What follows describes a single T cell receptor (beta chain). Its cognate antigen is unknown. The sample is drawn from a study of identical twins. General observations from the study: The degree of excess twin sharing was weaker in beta out-of-frame sequences.

The germline V gene has CDR1 DFQATT and CDR2 SNEGSKA (reference sequence). Trimming cost V 0 bases and J 7 bases, with 15 bases left between them. The CDR3 has 14 residues. From the 5' RACE reads, TCRdb called clonotypes with MiXCR, one entry per CDR3 protein. The sample consists of fewer than 900,000 distinct CDR3 sequences, over 20% of them appearing once. These records were also assigned to another study, of T cells expressing NK-cell markers. That work states: The share of CD8+ T cells held by dominant NKG2C+ clonotypes was roughly 1.0-8% in about 6 donors. For a handful of donors, these clonotypes were likewise the leading ones in the CD3+CD56-NKG2C+ fraction.

The chain joins TRBV20-1 to TRBJ2-5; D remains unclear. The sample taken for sequencing was PBMCs. This TCR was sampled from a woman aged 18-30 years in good health. The CDR3 region is CSAREVALTGTQYF. In DNA, the CDR3 is TGCAGTGCTAGAGAAGTAGCCCTTACGGGGACCCAGTACTTC.